Shown below are 6 T cell receptor beta chains from a single sample sequenced in a study of regulatory T cells in long-lasting Graves disease. The TCR beta library used iRepertoire HTBI primers with Arm-PCR amplification of CDR3. MiXCR was run by TCRdb on the multiplex PCR reads, yielding one entry per CDR3 protein. This table holds hundreds of thousands of distinct CDR3 sequences, less than 25% found once. Time point in this sample: persistent/refractory GD, antithyroid drugs over 5 years with positive TRAb. PBMC-derived RNA was used for the TCR library. The starting material was peripheral blood mononuclear cells (PBMCs), obtained when the disease was refractory, from a patient treated with antithyroid drugs. The origin of the receptors is a female donor with Graves disease.

This clonotype was counted a few times. A clone one base away is much larger, so this may be a read error. The chain combines TRBV12-3 or TRBV12-4 with TRBJ2-7; the D call may be TRBD1 or TRBD2 (5 bases each). V was clipped by 8 bases and J by 4 bases, with 18 bases between them. There are 14 residues in the CDR3. Here the CDR3 DNA reads TGTGCCAGCGGTAGGGGTCGCGGGCTGTACGAGCAGTACTTC. Amino acids: CASGRGRGLYEQYF.

This clonotype was found many times. The J gene is TRBJ2-5, the V gene TRBV6-1; D may be TRBD1 (5 bases). The CDR3 has 16 residues. Per germline, CDR1 MNHNS and CDR2 SASEGT. Trimming removed 7 bases from V and 0 bases from J, with 18 bases in between. The CDR3, as DNA: TGTGCCAGCAACGAAGACCTACAGGAGTACCAAGAGACCCAGTACTTC. It codes for CASNEDLQEYQETQYF.

This clonotype appeared many times. The rearrangement uses TRBV2 and TRBJ1-5, with D unclear. The V gene lost 0 bases and the J gene lost 10 bases, with 13 bases spanning the gap. CDR1 and CDR2 (germline): SNHLY, FYNNEI. The CDR3 contains 14 residues. The CDR3 bases are TGTGCCAGCAGTGAAGCCCTGTCTGTCGGTCCCCAGCATTTT. As protein: CASSEALSVGPQHF.

V and J are TRBV18 and TRBJ2-4; a possible D gene is TRBD1 (6 bases). Germline assignment: CDR1 KGHSH and CDR2 LQKENI. V was cut by 7 bases and J by 5 bases, with 15 bases left in between. The CDR3 runs to 14 residues. The CDR3 DNA reads TGTGCCAGCTGGGGACAAACCGAACAAAACATTCAGTACTTC. Its translation is CASWGQTEQNIQYF.

This clonotype was observed many times. This chain links TRBV12-3 or TRBV12-4 with TRBJ2-7, with D uncertain. CDR3 length: 13 amino acids. V lost 1 base to trimming and J lost 3 bases, with 7 bases between them. The CDR3 loop reads CASSLDGRYEQYF. The CDR3 coding sequence is TGTGCCAGCAGTTTAGACGGACGCTACGAGCAGTACTTC.

This clonotype was counted only a few times. V and J are TRBV12-3 or TRBV12-4 and TRBJ1-2, with 7 bases matching TRBD1. This CDR3 comprises 13 residues. The V gene end was trimmed by 5 bases and the J gene end by 4 bases; junction bases not matched to a gene: 4. Here the CDR3 DNA reads TGTGCCAGCAGTCCGTGGGACAGCTATGGCTACACCTTC. Its protein is CASSPWDSYGYTF.